This paragraph covers one TCR beta chain sequence. Its antigen is still unknown. No much larger clonotype is one base removed from it; base qualities were not supplied. Donors were under 40 systemically healthy Caucasian individuals from Russia aged roughly 6 to 90 years. Each donor gave ten milliliters of peripheral blood, collected into EDTA-treated Vacutainer tubes. PBMCs were isolated by Ficoll-Paque density-gradient centrifugation, with at least 6 million obtained per sample. Trizol reagent was used to extract total RNA from PBMCs, with at least 5 micrograms per sample. For every donor, an aliquot of PBMCs went through flow cytometry to measure the percentages of naive CD45RAhigh/CD27high T cells. Preparation of the library involved 5' RACE. Sequencer: Illumina HiSeq 2500. The second PCR ran for about 7 to 11 cycles and used a J-beta primer mix along with a sample-barcoded 5' primer. A unique molecular identifier was introduced onto each TCR beta cDNA molecule by a template-switch 5' adaptor carrying 12 random nucleotides. Each sample yielded at least 2.5 million CDR3-containing paired-end reads. The Mint cDNA synthesis kit, primed by a TRBC-specific oligonucleotide, was used to synthesize first-strand cDNA from all RNA. After uracil-DNA glycosylase treatment, a first 18-cycle PCR used universal primers M1SS and BC2_uni_R on all cDNA. Per the original workflow: For normalization, 1 million high-quality reads, each with a distinct molecular identifier, were randomly selected from each sample. Reads sharing molecular identifiers were discarded rather than binned into consensus sequences. MiTCR, with a Q25 quality threshold and the strictest error-elimination algorithm, was used for CDR3 identification, clonotype clustering and error correction. A nonparametric unseen species model with Euler transformation was used to estimate a lower bound on total TCR beta diversity. The public sequencing data were trimmed at Q25 with fastp and processed into clonotypes with MiXCR by TCRdb, which kept only in-frame beta chains. Rows are unified per CDR3 protein, each entry keeping the most common DNA and genes. The V and J calls here are based on TCRdb, not the publication. Here the sample has roughly 830,000 distinct CDR3 sequences; about 62% occur a single time. The ten largest clones take up 28% of the sample.

This sample is part of a study of blood T cells in healthy people across ages (dated by TCRdb to between 2015 and 2017). Describing the broader study: In model experiments, template switching captured about one uniquely barcoded TCR beta cDNA molecule for every two T cells. The donors were split into four age groups: young (average about 15 years), middle-aged (about 40), aged (more than 55) and long-lived (82). For two donors (one aged 18 to 29 and one aged 80 or older), the study analyzed two additional independent replicas of 1 million unique cDNA reads from the same blood draw. To avoid experimental bias, donors of different ages were randomly spread across the sequencing lanes. The study measured age-related changes in TCR beta repertoire diversity using deep sequencing normalized with unique cDNA molecular identifiers.

Summary of the overall study and its limitations: Since profiling was done on bulk unsorted PBMCs, naive and antigen-experienced compartments could not be conclusively compared. Observed TCR beta diversity per million T cells fell roughly linearly with age, and a significant reduction was already apparent by age around 40. Because donor CMV infection status was unknown, age-related changes in expanded clonotypes were potentially confounded. Estimates of total diversity based on one million sequenced T cells were regarded as lower bounds and as underestimates. A strong correlation was found between observed TCR beta diversity and the percentage of naive T cells measured by flow cytometry. Compared with the aged group, more naive CD4+ T cells, fewer expanded clones and increased TCR diversity were shown by the long-lived group, suggesting age selection.

At the junction V is shortened by 3 bases and J by 2 bases, with 9 bases in between. Based on the germline V gene, the CDR1 and CDR2 sequences are SGDLS and YYNGEE. Counted from cysteine to phenylalanine, this CDR3 has 14 amino acids. This entry keeps only the CDR3 DNA: 42 bases, framed from base 1. Sequences were obtained from blood. The TCR comes from a man younger than 45 in good health. The chain employs TRBV9 and TRBJ2-1; no D gene can be assigned with confidence. The CDR3 protein sequence reads: CASSADHPYNEQFF. In nucleotide form, the sequence is TGTGCCAGCAGCGCGGACCACCCCTACAATGAGCAGTTCTTC. With the rest looked up from the reference TRBV9 and TRBJ2-1 genes rather than sequenced, the full variable domain is DSGVTQTPKHLITATGQRVTLRCSPRSGDLSVYWYQQSLDQGLQFLIQYYNGEERAKGNILERFSAQQFPDLHSELNLSSLELGDSALYFCASSADHPYNEQFFGPGTRLTVL.